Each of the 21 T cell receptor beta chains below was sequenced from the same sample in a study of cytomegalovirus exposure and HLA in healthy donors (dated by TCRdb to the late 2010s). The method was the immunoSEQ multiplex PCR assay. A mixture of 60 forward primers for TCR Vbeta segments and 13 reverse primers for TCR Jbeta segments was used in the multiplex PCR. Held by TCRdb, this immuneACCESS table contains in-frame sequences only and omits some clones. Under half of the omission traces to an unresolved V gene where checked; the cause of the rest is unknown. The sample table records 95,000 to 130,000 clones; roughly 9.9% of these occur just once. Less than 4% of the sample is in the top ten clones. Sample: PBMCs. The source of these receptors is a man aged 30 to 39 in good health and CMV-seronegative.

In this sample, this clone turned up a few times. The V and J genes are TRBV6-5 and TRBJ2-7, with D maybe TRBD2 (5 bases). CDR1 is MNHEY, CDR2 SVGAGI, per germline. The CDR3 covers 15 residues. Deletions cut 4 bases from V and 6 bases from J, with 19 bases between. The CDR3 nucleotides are TGTGCCAGCAGTTTACTCCCACTAGAAAGCGCCGAGCAGTACTTC. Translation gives CASSLLPLESAEQYF.

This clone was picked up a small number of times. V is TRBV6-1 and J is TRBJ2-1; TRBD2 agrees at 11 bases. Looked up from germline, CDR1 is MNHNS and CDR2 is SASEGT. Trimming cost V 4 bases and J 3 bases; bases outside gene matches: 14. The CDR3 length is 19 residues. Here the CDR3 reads CASSAPGGSGGEVYNEQFF. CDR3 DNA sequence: TGTGCCAGCAGTGCCCCAGGAGGTAGCGGGGGGGAGGTCTACAATGAGCAGTTCTTC.

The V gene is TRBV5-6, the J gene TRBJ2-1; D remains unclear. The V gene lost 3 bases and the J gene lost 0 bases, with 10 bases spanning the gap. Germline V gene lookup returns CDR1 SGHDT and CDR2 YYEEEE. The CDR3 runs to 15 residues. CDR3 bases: TGTGCCAGCAGCTACCAGTCTAGCTCCTACAATGAGCAGTTCTTC. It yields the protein CASSYQSSSYNEQFF. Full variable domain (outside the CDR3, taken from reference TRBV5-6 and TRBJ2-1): DAGVTQSPTHLIKTRGQQVTLRCSPKSGHDTVSWYQQALGQGPQFIFQYYEEEERQRGNFPDRFSGHQFPNYSSELNVNALLLGDSALYLCASSYQSSSYNEQFFGPGTRLTVL.

The CDR3 is CASSALAGGRGEQFF. The DNA for the CDR3 is TGTGCCAGCAGCGCACTAGCGGGAGGGAGGGGTGAGCAGTTCTTC. This chain uses TRBV11-2 with TRBJ2-1, with 13 bases fitting TRBD2. Trimming took 5 bases from V and 9 from J; bases not matched to a gene: 7. CDR3 length: 15 residues. Germline V lookup: CDR1 SGHAT, CDR2 FQNNGV.

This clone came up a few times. CDR3 protein: CAWSASRTSGGANTQYF. The CDR3, as DNA: TGTGCCTGGAGTGCCTCCAGGACTAGCGGGGGCGCAAATACGCAGTATTTT. The gene calls are TRBV30 and TRBJ2-3; TRBD2 matches 13 bases. V shed 1 base, J shed 7 bases, and the junction held 11 bases outside the gene matches. This CDR3 is 17 amino acids long. Looked up from germline, CDR1 is GTSNPN and CDR2 is SVGIG (reference sequence).

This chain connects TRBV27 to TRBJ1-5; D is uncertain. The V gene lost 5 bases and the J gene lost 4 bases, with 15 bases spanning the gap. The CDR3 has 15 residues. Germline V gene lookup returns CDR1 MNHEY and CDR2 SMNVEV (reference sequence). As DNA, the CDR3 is TGTGCCAGCAGTACGCTATACTCAAGTAATCAGCCCCAGCATTTT. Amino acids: CASSTLYSSNQPQHF.

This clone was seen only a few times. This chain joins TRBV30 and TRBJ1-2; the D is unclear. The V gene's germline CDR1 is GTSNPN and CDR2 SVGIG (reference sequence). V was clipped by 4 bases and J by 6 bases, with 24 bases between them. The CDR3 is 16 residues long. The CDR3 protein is CAWTITGFQRGHGYTF. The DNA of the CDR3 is TGTGCCTGGACGATAACGGGGTTTCAGCGAGGACATGGCTACACCTTC.

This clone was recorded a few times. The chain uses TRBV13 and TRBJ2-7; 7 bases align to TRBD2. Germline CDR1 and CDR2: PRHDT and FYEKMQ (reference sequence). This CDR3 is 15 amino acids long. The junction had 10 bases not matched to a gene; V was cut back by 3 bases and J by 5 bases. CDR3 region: CASSFGRAPNHEQYF. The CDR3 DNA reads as TGTGCCAGCAGCTTTGGGAGGGCCCCCAACCACGAGCAGTACTTC.

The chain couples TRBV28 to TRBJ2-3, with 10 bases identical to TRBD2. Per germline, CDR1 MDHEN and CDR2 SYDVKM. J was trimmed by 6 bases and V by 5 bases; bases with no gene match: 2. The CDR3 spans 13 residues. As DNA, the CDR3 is TGTGCCAGCAGTCCTAGCGGGAGTGATACGCAGTATTTT. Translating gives CASSPSGSDTQYF.

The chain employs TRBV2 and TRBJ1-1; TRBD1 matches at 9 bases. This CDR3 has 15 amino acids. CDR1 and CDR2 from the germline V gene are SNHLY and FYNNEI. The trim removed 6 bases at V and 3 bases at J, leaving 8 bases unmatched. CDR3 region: CASRTGGQGDTEAFF. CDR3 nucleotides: TGTGCCAGCAGGACGGGGGGACAGGGAGACACTGAAGCTTTCTTT.

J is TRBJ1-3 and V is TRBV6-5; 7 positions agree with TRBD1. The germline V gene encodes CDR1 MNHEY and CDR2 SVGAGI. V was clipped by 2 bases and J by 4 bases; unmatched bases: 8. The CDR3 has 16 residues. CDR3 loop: CASSYGPTGQGNTIYF. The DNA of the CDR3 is TGTGCCAGCAGTTACGGTCCGACAGGGCAGGGAAACACCATATATTTT.

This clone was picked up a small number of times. The DNA for the CDR3 is TGCAGCGTTGAATTTGCTAGCGGGAGGAATGAGCAGTTCTTC. This encodes CSVEFASGRNEQFF. This chain joins TRBV29-1 and TRBJ2-1; 11 nucleotides match TRBD2. This CDR3 contains 14 residues. Looked up from germline, CDR1 is SQVTM and CDR2 is ANQGSEA. The ends lost 2 bases at V and 7 bases at J; junction bases unmatched: 4.

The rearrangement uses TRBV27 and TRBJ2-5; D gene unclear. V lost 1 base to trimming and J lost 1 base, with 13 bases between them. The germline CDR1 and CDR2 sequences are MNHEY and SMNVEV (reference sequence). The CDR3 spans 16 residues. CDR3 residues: CASSLFSAGVQETQYF. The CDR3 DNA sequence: TGTGCCAGCAGTTTATTTTCGGCAGGCGTCCAAGAGACCCAGTACTTC.

CDR3 region: CASSIEAVTAGNTIYF. CDR3 nucleotide sequence: TGTGCCAGTAGTATTGAGGCGGTGACGGCCGGAAACACCATATATTTT. V is TRBV19 and J is TRBJ1-3; D unclear. Between the trimmed V and J ends, which lost 3 bases and 4 bases, there was a span of 16 bases. Germline V CDR1 and CDR2: LNHDA, SQIVND (reference sequence). This CDR3 region has 16 residues.

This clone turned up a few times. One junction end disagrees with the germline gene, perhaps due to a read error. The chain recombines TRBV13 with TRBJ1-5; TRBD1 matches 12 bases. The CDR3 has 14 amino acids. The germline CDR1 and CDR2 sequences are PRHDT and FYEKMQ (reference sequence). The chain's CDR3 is CASSLGGQGAKEGF. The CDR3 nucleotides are TGTGCCAGCAGCTTAGGGGGACAGGGGGCAAAGGAAGGTTTT.

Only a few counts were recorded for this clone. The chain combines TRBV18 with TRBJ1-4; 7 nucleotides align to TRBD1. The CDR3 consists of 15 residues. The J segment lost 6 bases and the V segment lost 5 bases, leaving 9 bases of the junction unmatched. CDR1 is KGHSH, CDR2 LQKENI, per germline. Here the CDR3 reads CASSKLFQGDEKLFF. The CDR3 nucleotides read TGTGCCAGCTCAAAACTCTTTCAGGGGGATGAAAAACTGTTTTTT.

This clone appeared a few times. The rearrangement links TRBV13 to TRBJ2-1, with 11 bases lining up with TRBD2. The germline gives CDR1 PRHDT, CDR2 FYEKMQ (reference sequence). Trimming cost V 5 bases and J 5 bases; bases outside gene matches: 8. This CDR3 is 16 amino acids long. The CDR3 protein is CASSVLLAGENNEQFF. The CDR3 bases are TGTGCCAGCAGCGTACTACTAGCGGGAGAGAACAATGAGCAGTTCTTC.

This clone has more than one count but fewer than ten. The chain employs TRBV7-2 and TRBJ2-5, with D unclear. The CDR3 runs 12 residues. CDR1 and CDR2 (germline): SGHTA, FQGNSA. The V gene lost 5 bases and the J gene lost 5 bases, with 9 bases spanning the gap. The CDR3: CASSPTRETQYF. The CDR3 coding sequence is TGTGCCAGCAGCCCGACAAGGGAGACCCAGTACTTC.

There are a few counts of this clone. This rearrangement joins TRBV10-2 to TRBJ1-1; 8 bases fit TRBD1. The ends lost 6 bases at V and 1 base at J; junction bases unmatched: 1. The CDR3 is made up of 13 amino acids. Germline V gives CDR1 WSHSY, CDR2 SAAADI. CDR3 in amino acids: CASRGTGNTEAFF. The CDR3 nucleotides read TGCGCCAGCAGGGGGACAGGGAACACTGAAGCTTTCTTT.

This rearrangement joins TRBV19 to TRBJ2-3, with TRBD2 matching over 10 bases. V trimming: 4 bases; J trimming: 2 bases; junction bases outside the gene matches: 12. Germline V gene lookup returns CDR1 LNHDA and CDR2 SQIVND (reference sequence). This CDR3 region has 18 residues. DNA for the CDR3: TGTGCCAGTAGTAAGGGCCCCAAGACTAGCGGGTACACAGATACGCAGTATTTT. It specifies CASSKGPKTSGYTDTQYF.

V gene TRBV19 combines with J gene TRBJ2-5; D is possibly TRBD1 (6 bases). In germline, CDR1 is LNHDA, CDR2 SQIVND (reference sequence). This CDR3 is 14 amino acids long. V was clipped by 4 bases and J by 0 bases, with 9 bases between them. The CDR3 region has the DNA TGTGCCAGTAGTACCCAGGGGTACCAAGAGACCCAGTACTTC. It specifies CASSTQGYQETQYF.